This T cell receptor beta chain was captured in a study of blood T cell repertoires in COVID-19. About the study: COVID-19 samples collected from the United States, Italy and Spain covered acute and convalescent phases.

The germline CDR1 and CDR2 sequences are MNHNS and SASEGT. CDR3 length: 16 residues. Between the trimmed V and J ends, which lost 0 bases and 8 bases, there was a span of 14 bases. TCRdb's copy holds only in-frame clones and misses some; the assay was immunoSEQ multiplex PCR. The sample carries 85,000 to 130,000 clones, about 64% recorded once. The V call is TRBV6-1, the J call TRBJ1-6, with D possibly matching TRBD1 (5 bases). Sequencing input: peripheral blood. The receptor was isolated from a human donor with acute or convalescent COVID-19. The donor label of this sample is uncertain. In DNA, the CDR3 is TGTGCCAGCAGTGAAGCGCGTCGGAGCAGGGATTCACCCCTCCACTTT. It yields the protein CASSEARRSRDSPLHF.